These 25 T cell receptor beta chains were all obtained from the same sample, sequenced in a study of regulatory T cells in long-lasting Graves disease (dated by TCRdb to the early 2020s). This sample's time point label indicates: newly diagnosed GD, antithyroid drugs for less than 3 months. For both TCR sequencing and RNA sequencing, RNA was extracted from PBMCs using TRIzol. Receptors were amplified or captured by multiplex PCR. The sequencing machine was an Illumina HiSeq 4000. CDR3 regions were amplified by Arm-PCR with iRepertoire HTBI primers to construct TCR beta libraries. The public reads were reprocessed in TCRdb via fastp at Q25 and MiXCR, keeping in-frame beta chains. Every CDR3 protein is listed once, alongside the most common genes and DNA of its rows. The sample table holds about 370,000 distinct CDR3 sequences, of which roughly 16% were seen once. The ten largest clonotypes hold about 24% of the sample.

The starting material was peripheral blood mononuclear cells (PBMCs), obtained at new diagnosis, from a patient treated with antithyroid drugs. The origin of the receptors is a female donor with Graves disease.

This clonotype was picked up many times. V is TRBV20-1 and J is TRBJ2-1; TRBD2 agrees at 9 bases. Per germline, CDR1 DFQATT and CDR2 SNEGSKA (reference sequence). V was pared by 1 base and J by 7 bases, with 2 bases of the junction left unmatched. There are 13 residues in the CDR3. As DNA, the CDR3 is TGCAGTGCTAGAGCGACTAGCGGTAATGAGCAGTTCTTC. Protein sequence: CSARATSGNEQFF.

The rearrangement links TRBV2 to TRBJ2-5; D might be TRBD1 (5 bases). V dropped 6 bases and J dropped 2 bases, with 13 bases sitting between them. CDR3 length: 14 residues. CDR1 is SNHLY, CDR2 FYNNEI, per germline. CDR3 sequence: CASRLRQTQETQYF. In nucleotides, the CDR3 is TGTGCCAGCAGGTTAAGACAGACGCAAGAGACCCAGTACTTC.

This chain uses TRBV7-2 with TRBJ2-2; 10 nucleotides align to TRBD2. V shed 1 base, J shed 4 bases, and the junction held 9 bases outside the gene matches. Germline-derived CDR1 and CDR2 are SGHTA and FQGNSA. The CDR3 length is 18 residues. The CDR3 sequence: CASSLVPAGGRPTGELFF. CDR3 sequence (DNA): TGTGCCAGCAGCTTAGTACCAGCGGGAGGGCGTCCCACCGGGGAGCTGTTTTTT.

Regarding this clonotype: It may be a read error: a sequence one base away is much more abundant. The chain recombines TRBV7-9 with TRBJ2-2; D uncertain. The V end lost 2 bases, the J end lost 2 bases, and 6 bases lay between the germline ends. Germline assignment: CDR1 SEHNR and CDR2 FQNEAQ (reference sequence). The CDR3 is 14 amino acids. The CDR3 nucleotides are TGTGCCAGCAGCTTACCCACTAACACCGGGGAGCTGTTTTTT. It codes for CASSLPTNTGELFF. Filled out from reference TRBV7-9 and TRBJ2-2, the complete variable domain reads DTGVSQNPRHKITKRGQNVTFRCDPISEHNRLYWYRQTLGQGPEFLTYFQNEAQLEKSRLLSDRFSAERPKGSFSTLEIQRTEQGDSAMYLCASSLPTNTGELFFGEGSRLTVL.

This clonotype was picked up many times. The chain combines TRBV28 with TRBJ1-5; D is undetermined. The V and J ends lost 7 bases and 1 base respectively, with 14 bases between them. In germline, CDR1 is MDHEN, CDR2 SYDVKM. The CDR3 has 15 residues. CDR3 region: CASTLGTPSNQPQHF. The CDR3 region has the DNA TGTGCCAGCACCTTGGGAACTCCAAGCAATCAGCCCCAGCATTTT. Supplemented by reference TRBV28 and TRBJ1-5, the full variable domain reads DVKVTQSSRYLVKRTGEKVFLECVQDMDHENMFWYRQDPGLGLRLIYFSYDVKMKEKGDIPEGYSVSREKKERFSLILESASTNQTSMYLCASTLGTPSNQPQHFGDGTRLSIL.

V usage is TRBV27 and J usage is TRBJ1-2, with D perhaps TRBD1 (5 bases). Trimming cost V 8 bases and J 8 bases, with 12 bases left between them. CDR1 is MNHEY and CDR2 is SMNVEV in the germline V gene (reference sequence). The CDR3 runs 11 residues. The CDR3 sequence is CASRLGGGYTF. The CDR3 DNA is TGTGCCAGCCGTCTGGGGGGAGGCTACACCTTC.

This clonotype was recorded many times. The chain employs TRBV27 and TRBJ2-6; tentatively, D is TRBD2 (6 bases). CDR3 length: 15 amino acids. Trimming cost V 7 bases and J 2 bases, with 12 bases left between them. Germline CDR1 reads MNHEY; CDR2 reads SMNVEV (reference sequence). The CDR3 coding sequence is TGTGCCAGCAACACCGGGGGACCTGGGGCCAACGTCCTGACTTTC. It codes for CASNTGGPGANVLTF.

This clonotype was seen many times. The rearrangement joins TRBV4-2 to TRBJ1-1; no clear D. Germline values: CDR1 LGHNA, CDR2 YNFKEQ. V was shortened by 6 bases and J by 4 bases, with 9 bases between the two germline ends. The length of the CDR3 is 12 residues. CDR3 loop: CASRLGVTEAFF. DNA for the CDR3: TGTGCCAGCAGACTCGGGGTCACTGAAGCTTTCTTT.

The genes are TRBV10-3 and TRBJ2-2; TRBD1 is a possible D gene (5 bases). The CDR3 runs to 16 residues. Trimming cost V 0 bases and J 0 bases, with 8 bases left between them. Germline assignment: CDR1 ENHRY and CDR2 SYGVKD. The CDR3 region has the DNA TGTGCCATCAGTGAGTCAAGGGGCCCGAACACCGGGGAGCTGTTTTTT. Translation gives CAISESRGPNTGELFF.

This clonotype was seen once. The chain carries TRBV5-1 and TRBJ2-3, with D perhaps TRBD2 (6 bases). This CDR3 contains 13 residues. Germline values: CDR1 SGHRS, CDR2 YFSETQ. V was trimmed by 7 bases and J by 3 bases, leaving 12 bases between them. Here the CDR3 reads CASHASVTDTQYF. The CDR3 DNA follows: TGCGCCAGCCATGCTAGCGTTACAGATACGCAGTATTTT. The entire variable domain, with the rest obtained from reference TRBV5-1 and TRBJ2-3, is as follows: KAGVTQTPRYLIKTRGQQVTLSCSPISGHRSVSWYQQTPGQGLQFLFEYFSETQRNKGNFPGRFSGRQFSNSRSEMNVSTLELGDSALYLCASHASVTDTQYFGPGTRLTVL.

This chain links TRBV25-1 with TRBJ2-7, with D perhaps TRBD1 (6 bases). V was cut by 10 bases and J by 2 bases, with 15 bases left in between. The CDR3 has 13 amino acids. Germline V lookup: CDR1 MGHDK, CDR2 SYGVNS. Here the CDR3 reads CATQNRETYEQYF. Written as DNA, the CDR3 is TGTGCCACGCAAAACAGGGAGACCTACGAGCAGTACTTC.

CDR3 residues: CASSLGPGSSYNSPLHF. DNA for the CDR3: TGTGCCAGCAGCTTGGGGCCGGGTAGCTCCTATAATTCACCCCTCCACTTT. The gene calls are TRBV5-5 and TRBJ1-6; no firm D call. Per the germline V gene, CDR1 is SGHKS and CDR2 is YYEKEE (reference sequence). V shed 0 bases and J shed 0 bases, with 10 bases lying between them. This CDR3 is 17 amino acids long. The whole variable domain, filled in from reference TRBV5-5 and TRBJ1-6, reads DAGVTQSPTHLIKTRGQQVTLRCSPISGHKSVSWYQQVLGQGPQFIFQYYEKEERGRGNFPDRFSARQFPNYSSELNVNALLLGDSALYLCASSLGPGSSYNSPLHFGNGTRLTVT.

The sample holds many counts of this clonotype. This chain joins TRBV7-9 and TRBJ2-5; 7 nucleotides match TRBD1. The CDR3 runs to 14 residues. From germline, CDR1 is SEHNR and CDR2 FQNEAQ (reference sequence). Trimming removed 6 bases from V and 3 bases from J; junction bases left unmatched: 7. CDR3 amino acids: CASRLGTAKETQYF. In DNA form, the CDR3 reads TGTGCCAGCAGACTAGGGACAGCAAAAGAGACCCAGTACTTC.

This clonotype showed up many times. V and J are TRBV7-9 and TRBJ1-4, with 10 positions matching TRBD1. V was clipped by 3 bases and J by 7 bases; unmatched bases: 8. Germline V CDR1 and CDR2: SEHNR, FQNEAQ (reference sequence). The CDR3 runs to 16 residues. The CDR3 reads CASSFATGTGVEKLFF. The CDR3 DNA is TGTGCCAGCAGCTTCGCAACCGGGACAGGGGTTGAAAAACTGTTTTTT.

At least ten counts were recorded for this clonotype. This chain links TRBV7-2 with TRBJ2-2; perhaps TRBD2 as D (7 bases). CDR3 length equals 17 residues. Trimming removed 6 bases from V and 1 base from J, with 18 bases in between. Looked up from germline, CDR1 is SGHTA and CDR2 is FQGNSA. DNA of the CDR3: TGTGCCAGCAGACTCCGAGGCGGGGGCCGGAACACCGGGGAGCTGTTTTTT. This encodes CASRLRGGGRNTGELFF.

The CDR3 loop is CSATRLAGEADTQYF. In nucleotides, the CDR3 is TGCAGTGCTACCAGACTAGCGGGAGAGGCAGATACGCAGTATTTT. The chain has TRBV20-1 and TRBJ2-3; 12 bases map to TRBD2. The germline gives CDR1 DFQATT, CDR2 SNEGSKA (reference sequence). V trimming: 4 bases; J trimming: 4 bases; junction bases outside the gene matches: 6. This CDR3 region has 15 residues.

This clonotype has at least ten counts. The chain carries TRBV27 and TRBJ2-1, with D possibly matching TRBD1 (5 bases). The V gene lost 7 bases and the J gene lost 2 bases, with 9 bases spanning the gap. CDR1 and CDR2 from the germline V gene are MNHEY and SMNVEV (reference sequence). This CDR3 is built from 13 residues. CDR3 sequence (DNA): TGTGCCAGCACCGACAGCGCCTACAATGAGCAGTTCTTC. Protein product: CASTDSAYNEQFF.

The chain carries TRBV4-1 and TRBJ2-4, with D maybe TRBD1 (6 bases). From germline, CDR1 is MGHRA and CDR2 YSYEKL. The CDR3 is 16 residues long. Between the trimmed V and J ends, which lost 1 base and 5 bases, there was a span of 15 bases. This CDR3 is CASSQGRQATQNIQYF. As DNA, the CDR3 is TGCGCCAGCAGCCAAGGCCGACAGGCCACCCAAAACATTCAGTACTTC.

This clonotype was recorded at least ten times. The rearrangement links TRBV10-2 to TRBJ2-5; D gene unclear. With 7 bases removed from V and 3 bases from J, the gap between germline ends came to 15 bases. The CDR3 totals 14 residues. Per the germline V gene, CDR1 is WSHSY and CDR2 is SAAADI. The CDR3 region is CASNPTRREETQYF. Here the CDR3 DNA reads TGCGCCAGCAACCCGACCCGAAGAGAAGAGACCCAGTACTTC.

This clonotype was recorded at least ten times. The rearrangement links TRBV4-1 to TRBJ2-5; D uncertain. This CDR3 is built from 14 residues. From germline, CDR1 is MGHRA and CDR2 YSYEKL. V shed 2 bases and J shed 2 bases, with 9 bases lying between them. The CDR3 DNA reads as TGCGCCAGCAGCCAATCCCTAGGACAAGAGACCCAGTACTTC. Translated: CASSQSLGQETQYF.

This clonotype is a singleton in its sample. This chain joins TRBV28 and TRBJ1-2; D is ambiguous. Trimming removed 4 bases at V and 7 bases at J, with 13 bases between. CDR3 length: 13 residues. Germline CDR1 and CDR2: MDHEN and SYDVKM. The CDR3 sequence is CASSSLSGGGYTF. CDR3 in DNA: TGTGCCAGCAGTTCATTGTCCGGTGGTGGCTACACCTTC.

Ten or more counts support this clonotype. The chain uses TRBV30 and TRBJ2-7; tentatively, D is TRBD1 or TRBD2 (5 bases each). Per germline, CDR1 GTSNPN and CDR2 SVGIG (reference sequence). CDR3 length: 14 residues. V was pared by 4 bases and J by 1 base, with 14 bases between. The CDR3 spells CAWIPWDRSYEQYF. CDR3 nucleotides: TGTGCCTGGATACCATGGGACCGATCCTACGAGCAGTACTTC.

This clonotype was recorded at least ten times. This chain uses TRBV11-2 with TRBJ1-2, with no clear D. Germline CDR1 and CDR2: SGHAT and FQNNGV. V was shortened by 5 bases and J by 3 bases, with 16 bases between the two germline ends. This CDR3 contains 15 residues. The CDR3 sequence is CASSHYKSRDYGYTF. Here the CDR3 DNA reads TGTGCCAGCAGCCACTACAAGTCCCGGGACTATGGCTACACCTTC.

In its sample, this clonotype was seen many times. Here the CDR3 reads CASSLETPRNTEAFF. In DNA, the CDR3 is TGTGCCAGCAGCTTGGAGACCCCTCGAAACACTGAAGCTTTCTTT. The chain has TRBV7-2 and TRBJ1-1; D not certain. In germline, CDR1 is SGHTA, CDR2 FQGNSA. V lost 3 bases to trimming and J lost 2 bases, with 13 bases between them. The CDR3 is 15 amino acids.

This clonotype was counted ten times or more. CDR3 DNA sequence: TGCAGCGTTCCTTTCGGACAGGGGGGCACTGAAGCTTTCTTT. Protein: CSVPFGQGGTEAFF. The gene calls are TRBV29-1 and TRBJ1-1; 10 bases line up with TRBD1. V gave up 5 bases and J gave up 4 bases; unmatched junction bases: 7. Germline V gene data show CDR1 as SQVTM and CDR2 as ANQGSEA. This CDR3 spans 14 amino acids.